This T cell receptor beta chain emerged from a study of T cell responses to AZD1222 COVID-19 vaccine (dated by TCRdb to about 2021). At the level of the whole study: AZD1222 recipients whose second dose came at about 4 weeks and those whose second dose came at about 12 weeks were combined into one group, since spike-specific TCR depth and breadth did not differ between the two schedules. Trial participants were enrolled by age into 18-55, 56-69 and 70-plus year subgroups, with roughly 160, 29 and 62 TCR-sequenced participants respectively. A total of approximately 230 trial participants underwent TCR sequencing, of whom some 210 received two doses of AZD1222 and roughly 25 received two doses of the MenACWY control vaccine. The investigation overall reported the following: Nearly half of unique spike-specific TCRs reportedly recognized epitopes outside regions mutated in the B.1.351 and B.1.1.7 variants. The whole spike protein was spanned by vaccine-associated CD4 TCRs, and dominant responses were seen in regions 160-218 and 743-854. Participants were mostly white British, with more females than males. The authors suggested clonal diversity may have been underestimated. Conclusions about previously exposed vaccinees are limited, since just five or six AZD1222 recipients were seropositive for SARS-CoV-2 at baseline. The 56-69-year group was small, and its depth increase did not reach significance, likely because of low power. A significant rise in spike-specific TCR breadth and depth was observed after two AZD1222 doses relative to day 0 and relative to MenACWY recipients. Because no samples from the day 14 peak response were available, repertoires could be characterized only after the peak T cell response.

As regards this clone: Its specific antigen is unknown. The input lacks base qualities; no much larger clone sits a single base away.

The CDR3 starts with the cysteine, ends with the phenylalanine, and has 11 residues. CDR3 DNA is the only sequence kept; it has 33 bases, read in frame from the first base. V is pared back by 7 bases and J by 8 bases, with 11 bases lying between the germline termini. The germline V gene supplies CDR1 MNHEY and CDR2 SVGAGI. The time point label of this sample denotes: baseline before first vaccination. Vaccinee samples came from UK trials COV001 and COV002, including a single-blind randomized controlled phase 2/3 trial of AZD1222 (ChAdOx1 nCoV-19) in healthy adults. For TCRbeta chain sequencing, PBMC samples were collected from trial participants at day 0 and at day 28 after the second dose. The CDR3 regions of human TCRbeta chains were analyzed by immunosequencing. Per the source publication's procedure: TCRs in the repertoires were compared against a reference library of SARS-CoV-2-specific TCRs that had been generated with the MIRA antigen-specificity platform. Breadth was defined as the fraction of unique TCRs that were SARS-CoV-2-associated. Depth was defined as the fraction of total T cells that were SARS-CoV-2-associated. Each spike-specific TCR was assigned to its reactive spike region and to a CD4 or CD8 class using the MIRA data. Log10-transformed breadth and depth values were compared by one-way ANOVA with Sidak's multiple comparisons tests. TCRdb stores this immuneACCESS table with in-frame sequences only. Part of the clones is absent; in the studies checked, under half of the shortfall reflects unresolved V genes, and no reason is known for the rest. The V and J calls and the clone size are those of that table, but D and trimming were determined from the DNA. Here the sample has roughly 100,000 clones; around nine tenths occur a single time. The ten biggest clones cover around 8.7% of the sample.

The V gene is TRBV6-5 and the J gene is TRBJ1-1, with the D gene too uncertain to name. Sequencing was performed on peripheral blood, taken on day 0 of AZD1222 vaccination. The clonotype originates from an adult in good health. The CDR3 region reads CASTGIREAFF. The sequence in DNA is TGTGCCAGCACGGGGATCCGAGAAGCTTTCTTT.